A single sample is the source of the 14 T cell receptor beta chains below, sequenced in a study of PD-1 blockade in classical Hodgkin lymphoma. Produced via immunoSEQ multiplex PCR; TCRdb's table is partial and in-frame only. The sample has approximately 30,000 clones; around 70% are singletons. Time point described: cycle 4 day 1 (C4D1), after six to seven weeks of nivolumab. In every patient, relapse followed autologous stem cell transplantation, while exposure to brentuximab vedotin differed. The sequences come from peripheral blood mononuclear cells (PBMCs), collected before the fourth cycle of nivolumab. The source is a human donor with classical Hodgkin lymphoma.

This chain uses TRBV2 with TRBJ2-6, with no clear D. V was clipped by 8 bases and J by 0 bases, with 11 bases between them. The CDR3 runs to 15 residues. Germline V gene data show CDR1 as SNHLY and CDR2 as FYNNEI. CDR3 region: CASGLGFSGANVLTF. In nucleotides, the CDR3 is TGTGCCAGCGGGCTTGGGTTCTCTGGGGCCAACGTCCTGACTTTC.

The CDR3 bases are TGTGCCACCAGCAAAGACAGGAGTGAGGAGGCTAGCTCTTTCTTT. Protein: CATSKDRSEEASSFF. V usage is TRBV15 and J usage is TRBJ1-1, with a possible D match to TRBD1 (6 bases). This CDR3 spans 15 amino acids. V lost 4 bases to trimming and J lost 12 bases, with 24 bases between them. Germline V gene sequence: CDR1 LNHNV, CDR2 YYDKDF (reference sequence). Together with reference TRBV15 and TRBJ1-1, the CDR3 gives the full variable domain: DAMVIQNPRYQVTQFGKPVTLSCSQTLNHNVMYWYQQKSSQAPKLLFHYYDKDFNNEADTPDNFQSRRPNTSFCFLDIRSPGLGDTAMYLCATSKDRSEEASSFFGQGTRLTVV.

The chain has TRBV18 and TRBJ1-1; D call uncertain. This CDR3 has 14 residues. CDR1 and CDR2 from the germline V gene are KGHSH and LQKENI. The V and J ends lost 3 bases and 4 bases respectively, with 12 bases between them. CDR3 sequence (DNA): TGTGCCAGCTCACCCTACGATGAGACCACTGAAGCTTTCTTT. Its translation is CASSPYDETTEAFF.

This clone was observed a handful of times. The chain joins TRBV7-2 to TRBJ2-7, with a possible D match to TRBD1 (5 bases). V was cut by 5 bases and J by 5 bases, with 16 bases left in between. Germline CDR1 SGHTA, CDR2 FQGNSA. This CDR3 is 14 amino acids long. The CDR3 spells CASSVTGNRHEQYF. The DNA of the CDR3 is TGTGCCAGCAGCGTCACAGGTAACCGCCACGAGCAGTACTTC.

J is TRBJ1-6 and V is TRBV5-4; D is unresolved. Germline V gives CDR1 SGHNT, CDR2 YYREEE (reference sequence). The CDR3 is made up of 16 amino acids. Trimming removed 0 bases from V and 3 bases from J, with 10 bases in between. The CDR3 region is CASSLAGNNYNSPLHF. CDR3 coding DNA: TGTGCCAGCAGCTTGGCCGGGAACAACTATAATTCACCCCTCCACTTT.

This chain's CDR3 is CASSSFPGRWGYTF. DNA of the CDR3: TGCGCCAGCAGCTCCTTCCCCGGGCGGTGGGGCTACACCTTC. The chain recombines TRBV5-1 with TRBJ1-2; D ambiguous. The CDR3 is 14 amino acids. CDR1 and CDR2 from the germline V gene are SGHRS and YFSETQ. V lost 3 bases, J lost 8 bases, and 17 bases lay in between.

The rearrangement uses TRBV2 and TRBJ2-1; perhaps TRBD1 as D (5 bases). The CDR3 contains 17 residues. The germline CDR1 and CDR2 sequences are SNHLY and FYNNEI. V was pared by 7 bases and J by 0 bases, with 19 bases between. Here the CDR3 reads CASTKIGAIPSYNEQFF. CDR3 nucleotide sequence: TGTGCCAGCACTAAAATAGGGGCTATTCCCTCCTACAATGAGCAGTTCTTC.

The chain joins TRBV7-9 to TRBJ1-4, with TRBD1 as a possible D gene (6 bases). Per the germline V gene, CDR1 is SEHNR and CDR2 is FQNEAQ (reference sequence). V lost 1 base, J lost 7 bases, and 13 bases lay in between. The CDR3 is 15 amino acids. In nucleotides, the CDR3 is TGTGCCAGCAGCTTAGTTGCCCGGGGGCGTGAAAAACTGTTTTTT. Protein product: CASSLVARGREKLFF.

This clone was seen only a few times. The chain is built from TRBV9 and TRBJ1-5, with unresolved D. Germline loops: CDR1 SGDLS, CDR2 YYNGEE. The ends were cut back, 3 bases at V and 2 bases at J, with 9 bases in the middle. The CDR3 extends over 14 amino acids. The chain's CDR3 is CASSADAGNQPQHF. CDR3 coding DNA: TGTGCCAGCAGCGCGGACGCGGGCAATCAGCCCCAGCATTTT. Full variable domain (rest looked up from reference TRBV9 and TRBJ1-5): DSGVTQTPKHLITATGQRVTLRCSPRSGDLSVYWYQQSLDQGLQFLIQYYNGEERAKGNILERFSAQQFPDLHSELNLSSLELGDSALYFCASSADAGNQPQHFGDGTRLSIL.

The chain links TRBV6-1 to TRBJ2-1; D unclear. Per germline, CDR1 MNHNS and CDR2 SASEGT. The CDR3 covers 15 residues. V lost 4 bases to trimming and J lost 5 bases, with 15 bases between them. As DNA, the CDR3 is TGTGCCAGCAGTGCGAACCCTTTGGCTAACAATGAGCAGTTCTTC. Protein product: CASSANPLANNEQFF.

CDR3 in amino acids: CASSTDPLNTEAFF. The DNA of the CDR3 is TGTGCCAGCAGCACGGACCCCCTGAACACTGAAGCTTTCTTT. This chain joins TRBV9 and TRBJ1-1; D is uncertain. V was pared by 4 bases and J by 0 bases, with 10 bases between. This CDR3 comprises 14 residues. The germline gives CDR1 SGDLS, CDR2 YYNGEE.

CDR3: CASSSLAPRVGEQYF. The DNA of the CDR3 is TGCGCCAGCAGTTCACTAGCGCCAAGGGTTGGGGAGCAGTACTTC. The chain combines TRBV10-1 with TRBJ2-7, with 7 bases that match TRBD2. Per the germline V gene, CDR1 is WNHNN and CDR2 is SYGVQD (reference sequence). The CDR3 totals 15 residues. The V and J ends lost 5 bases and 7 bases, in that order; junction bases with no gene match: 14.

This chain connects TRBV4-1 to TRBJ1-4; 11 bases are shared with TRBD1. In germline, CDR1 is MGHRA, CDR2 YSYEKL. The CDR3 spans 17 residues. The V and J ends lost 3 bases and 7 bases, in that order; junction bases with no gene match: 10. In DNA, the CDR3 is TGCGCCAGCAGCCATGTCCCGGGACAGGGGGGGGGTGAAAAACTGTTTTTT. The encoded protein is CASSHVPGQGGGEKLFF.

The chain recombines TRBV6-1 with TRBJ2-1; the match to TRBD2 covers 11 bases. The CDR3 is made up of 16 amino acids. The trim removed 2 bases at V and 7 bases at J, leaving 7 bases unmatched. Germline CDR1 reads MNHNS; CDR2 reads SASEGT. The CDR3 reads CASSEWELAGANEQFF. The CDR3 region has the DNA TGTGCCAGCAGTGAATGGGAACTAGCGGGGGCGAATGAGCAGTTCTTC.